This T cell receptor beta chain emerged from a study of blood T cell repertoires in COVID-19. The overall study: The study drew acute and convalescent COVID-19 samples from the United States, Italy and Spain.

Using immunoSEQ multiplex PCR, the repertoire was profiled, and TCRdb retains in-frame clones only, with some absent. The table lists approximately 230,000 clones, almost 90% of them singletons. Per the germline V gene, CDR1 is KGHDR and CDR2 is SFDVKD. The CDR3 consists of 16 residues. V lost 4 bases to trimming and J lost 1 base; unmatched junction nucleotides: 5. The rearrangement links TRBV24-1 to TRBJ2-1; 8 bases fit TRBD1. Sequences were obtained from peripheral blood. The origin of this receptor is an elderly man with acute or convalescent COVID-19. CDR3 loop: CATSDPGTGSYNEQFF. The CDR3 DNA follows: TGTGCCACCAGTGACCCCGGGACAGGTTCCTACAATGAGCAGTTCTTC.